One sample yielded the 32 T cell receptor beta chains listed below, sequenced in a study of blood T cells in healthy people across ages. A second PCR, run for roughly 6 to 11 cycles, used a sample-barcoded 5' primer plus a J-beta primer mix. TCRdb processed the 5' RACE reads anew with MiXCR; each CDR3 protein has one entry. The data contain approximately 900,000 distinct CDR3 sequences, 25% to 30% of them singletons. The sample also formed part of further work on T cells of mothers and their children.

Input material: blood. These receptor sequences come from a woman in her thirties or forties in good health.

This clonotype was observed a handful of times. The V gene is TRBV6-2 or TRBV6-3, the J gene TRBJ2-1; 10 bases are shared with TRBD2. Germline V gene data show CDR1 as MNHEY and CDR2 as SVGEGT. The V gene end was trimmed by 6 bases and the J gene end by 6 bases; junction bases not matched to a gene: 8. This CDR3 has 15 amino acids. CDR3 protein: CASSNGLAVLNEQFF. The CDR3 nucleotides are TGTGCCAGCAGCAACGGACTAGCGGTCCTCAATGAGCAGTTCTTC.

This clonotype occurred a few times. Given a much more abundant clone one base away, this may be a read error. CDR3 nucleotide sequence: TGCGCCAGCAGCCAAGTGTATCGGAGGCCTGTTGACAATGAGCAGTTCTTC. Protein: CASSQVYRRPVDNEQFF. V gene TRBV4-1 combines with J gene TRBJ2-1, with D maybe TRBD2 (5 bases). This CDR3 contains 17 residues. Trimming left V 1 base short and J 5 bases short, with 18 bases between. Germline CDR1 is MGHRA and CDR2 is YSYEKL.

V usage is TRBV6-5 and J usage is TRBJ1-1; D ambiguous. This CDR3 is built from 13 residues. Germline CDR1 and CDR2: MNHEY and SVGAGI. V lost 0 bases and J lost 4, with 6 bases in between. CDR3 loop: CASSYSSSTEAFF. As DNA, the CDR3 is TGTGCCAGCAGTTACTCTAGTTCCACTGAAGCTTTCTTT.

There are a few counts of this clonotype. This chain joins TRBV4-1 and TRBJ2-1; TRBD2 matches 14 bases. This CDR3 region has 17 residues. Germline V CDR1 and CDR2: MGHRA, YSYEKL. The ends lost 4 bases at V and 6 bases at J; junction bases unmatched: 8. CDR3 nucleotides: TGCGCCAGCAGCCCCAGGCCGGGGACTAGCGGGGGCAATGAGCAGTTCTTC. Protein: CASSPRPGTSGGNEQFF.

In DNA form, the CDR3 reads TGCGCCAGCAGCTTTACTAGCTCCAAAGAGACCCAGTACTTC. Its translation is CASSFTSSKETQYF. V is TRBV5-1 and J is TRBJ2-5; D is possibly TRBD2 (6 bases). Germline-derived CDR1 and CDR2 are SGHRS and YFSETQ. This CDR3 is built from 14 residues. Trimming cost V 2 bases and J 3 bases, with 11 bases left between them. The variable domain in full, with the rest retrieved from reference TRBV5-1 and TRBJ2-5, is KAGVTQTPRYLIKTRGQQVTLSCSPISGHRSVSWYQQTPGQGLQFLFEYFSETQRNKGNFPGRFSGRQFSNSRSEMNVSTLELGDSALYLCASSFTSSKETQYFGPGTRLLVL.

Points on this clonotype: A much larger clone differs from this one at a single base, so this may be a read error. The genes are TRBV2 and TRBJ2-7, with D possibly matching TRBD2 (6 bases). The CDR3 loop spans 13 amino acids. V dropped 10 bases and J dropped 3 bases, with 16 bases sitting between them. Germline CDR1 reads SNHLY; CDR2 reads FYNNEI. The CDR3 here is CANSPGGNYEQYF. Here the CDR3 DNA reads TGTGCCAACTCGCCGGGCGGGAACTACGAGCAGTACTTC. The complete variable domain, with remaining parts taken from reference TRBV2 and TRBJ2-7, reads EPEVTQTPSHQVTQMGQEVILRCVPISNHLYFYWYRQILGQKVEFLVSFYNNEISEKSEIFDDQFSVERPDGSNFTLKIRSTKLEDSAMYFCANSPGGNYEQYFGPGTRLTVT.

Points on this clonotype: One end of the junction varies from germline; a read error may be responsible. The V call is TRBV19, the J call TRBJ2-7; 8 bases agree with TRBD1. The CDR3 has 14 residues. Germline V gives CDR1 LNHDA, CDR2 SQIVND (reference sequence). The DNA of the CDR3 is TGTGCCAGTAGTCCAGGACAGGGTACCTACGAGCGGTACTTC. Its protein product is CASSPGQGTYERYF.

This clonotype was recorded at least ten times. This chain joins TRBV29-1 and TRBJ2-5; weak D call: TRBD1 (6 bases). V shed 4 bases and J shed 5 bases, with 14 bases lying between them. The length of the CDR3 is 13 residues. Germline V lookup: CDR1 SQVTM, CDR2 ANQGSEA. CDR3 protein: CSVGTVLRETQYF. The CDR3, as DNA: TGCAGCGTTGGGACAGTTCTCCGGGAGACCCAGTACTTC.

About this clonotype: A read error may explain this, as a much larger clone is one base away. The rearrangement joins TRBV2 to TRBJ2-1, with 7 bases matching TRBD2. Per the germline V gene, CDR1 is SNHLY and CDR2 is FYNNEI. The CDR3 extends over 14 amino acids. In DNA form, the CDR3 reads TGTGTCAGCATGAGTCAGCGTTCGGGGGGTGAGCAGTTCTTC. This translates into CVSMSQRSGGEQFF.

This clonotype was counted only a few times. DNA of the CDR3: TGTGCCATCAGGGACAGCCCCATGAACACTGAAGCTTTCTTT. Amino acids: CAIRDSPMNTEAFF. The chain carries TRBV10-3 and TRBJ1-1; TRBD1 is a possible D gene (6 bases). This CDR3 contains 14 residues. Germline CDR1 is ENHRY and CDR2 is SYGVKD. Trimming took 6 bases from V and 0 from J, leaving 11 bases between them.

The CDR3 sequence: CASSMPDNYGYTF. CDR3 DNA sequence: TGTGCCAGTAGTATGCCGGACAACTATGGCTACACCTTC. The rearrangement joins TRBV19 to TRBJ1-2; D ambiguous. The germline V gene has CDR1 LNHDA and CDR2 SQIVND (reference sequence). Between the trimmed V and J ends, which lost 3 bases and 2 bases, there was a span of 7 bases. The CDR3 has 13 amino acids.

The chain's CDR3 is CASSLATARAGVLTF. CDR3 sequence (DNA): TGTGCCAGCAGCTTAGCCACAGCACGGGCAGGGGTCCTGACTTTC. The rearrangement links TRBV7-2 to TRBJ2-6; a possible D gene is TRBD1 (5 bases). The CDR3 is made up of 15 amino acids. Trimming stripped 0 bases from V and 13 bases from J, with 16 bases between. Germline V gene lookup returns CDR1 SGHTA and CDR2 FQGNSA.

In regard to this clonotype: A much larger clonotype is one base distant, so this may be a read error. This chain connects TRBV30 to TRBJ2-4; D remains unclear. The J call is uncertain, as TRBJ2-7 better fits the DNA end. The CDR3 runs 13 residues. Germline values: CDR1 GTSNPN, CDR2 SVGIG (reference sequence). Here the CDR3 reads CAWSALGFYEQYF. CDR3 in DNA: TGTGCCTGGAGTGCACTGGGTTTCTACGAGCAGTACTTC.

Turning to this clonotype: This may be a read error, as it is one base from a much larger clone. The chain recombines TRBV28 with TRBJ2-1; 11 bases map to TRBD1. TRBJ2-7 explains the end of the DNA better; the J call may be wrong. The CDR3 covers 17 residues. Germline-derived CDR1 and CDR2 are MDHEN and SYDVKM. The CDR3 reads CASSLSGQGGPYNEQYF. The CDR3 DNA is TGTGCCAGCAGTTTATCGGGACAGGGGGGGCCTTACAATGAGCAGTACTTC.

Only a few counts were recorded for this clonotype. The V gene is TRBV13, the J gene TRBJ2-4; D remains ambiguous. There are 13 residues in the CDR3. Germline CDR1 and CDR2: PRHDT and FYEKMQ (reference sequence). With 3 bases removed from V and 10 bases from J, the gap between germline ends came to 13 bases. The CDR3: CASSFRAPFIQYF. In DNA, the CDR3 is TGTGCCAGCAGCTTCCGGGCCCCCTTTATTCAGTACTTC.

About this clonotype: An end of the junction differs from the germline gene, which may be a read error. The chain uses TRBV10-3 and TRBJ1-2; D is undetermined. The CDR3 is made up of 14 amino acids. The V gene's germline CDR1 is ENHRY and CDR2 SYGVKD. The CDR3 spells CAIADPGLSYGCTF. In nucleotides, the CDR3 is TGTGCCATCGCTGACCCGGGCCTATCCTATGGCTGCACCTTC.

This chain links TRBV24-1 with TRBJ2-1, with 9 bases aligning to TRBD2. Per germline, CDR1 KGHDR and CDR2 SFDVKD. The junction had 7 bases not matched to a gene; V was cut back by 0 bases and J by 8 bases. The CDR3 has 16 residues. CDR3 DNA sequence: TGTGCCACCAGTGATTTGAGTAGCGGGGGCTCTCATGAGCAGTTCTTC. Translating it yields CATSDLSSGGSHEQFF.

A word on this clonotype: This is likely an artifact of a read error, given a far larger clone one base away. The chain joins TRBV7-2 to TRBJ2-3; 11 bases agree with TRBD2. CDR3 size: 14 residues. The germline V gene has CDR1 SGHTA and CDR2 FQGNSA. The DNA for the CDR3 is TGTGCCAGCAACTTAGCGGGGGGGCCAGATACGCAGTATTTT. As protein: CASNLAGGPDTQYF.

The J gene is TRBJ2-1, the V gene TRBV20-1; D tentatively reads TRBD1 or TRBD2 (5 bases each). Deletions cut 6 bases from V and 7 bases from J, with 16 bases between. The CDR3 covers 13 residues. Germline CDR1 and CDR2: DFQATT and SNEGSKA (reference sequence). The CDR3 protein is CSAPEGSSNEQFF. The CDR3 DNA reads TGCAGTGCCCCAGAGGGGAGTTCGAATGAGCAGTTCTTC.

V usage is TRBV4-3 and J usage is TRBJ1-2; 12 nucleotides align to TRBD1. With V trimmed by 4 bases and J by 2 bases, 8 bases remained unmatched. The CDR3 consists of 17 residues. CDR1 is LGHNA, CDR2 YSLEER, per germline. The CDR3 here is CASSLRGTGGINYGYTF. As DNA, the CDR3 is TGCGCCAGCAGCCTAAGAGGGACAGGGGGCATAAACTATGGCTACACCTTC.

The V and J genes are TRBV28 and TRBJ1-2; no firm D call. The CDR3 covers 11 residues. From germline, CDR1 is MDHEN and CDR2 SYDVKM. Trimming stripped 7 bases from V and 2 bases from J, with 5 bases between. The CDR3 spells CASNSNYGYTF. The CDR3, as DNA: TGTGCCAGCAACAGCAACTATGGCTACACCTTC.

This clonotype was counted at least ten times. The chain couples TRBV7-3 to TRBJ2-7; 9 nucleotides match TRBD1. The CDR3 has 15 amino acids. V lost 1 base and J lost 2; bases outside the gene matches: 3. Germline assignment: CDR1 SGHTA and CDR2 FQGTGA. CDR3 bases: TGTGCCAGCAGCTTAAGGGACAGGGTACCCTACGAGCAGTACTTC. Residues: CASSLRDRVPYEQYF.

This clonotype has ten or more counts. The genes are TRBV6-5 and TRBJ1-2; possibly TRBD1 for D (6 bases). Germline loops: CDR1 MNHEY, CDR2 SVGAGI. V dropped 2 bases and J dropped 4 bases, with 20 bases sitting between them. This CDR3 spans 17 amino acids. For the CDR3, the DNA is TGTGCCAGCAGTTACGACCAAGGGACACGGAAAGGCTATGGCTACACCTTC. Translating gives CASSYDQGTRKGYGYTF.

The chain recombines TRBV6-1 with TRBJ1-1; D is perhaps TRBD1 (5 bases). Trimming cost V 7 bases and J 4 bases, with 7 bases left between them. The CDR3 is 11 residues long. The germline gives CDR1 MNHNS, CDR2 SASEGT. The CDR3 region has the DNA TGTGCCAGCATGGGGCCCACTGAAGCTTTCTTT. Encoded protein: CASMGPTEAFF.

This clonotype was counted ten times or more. The rearrangement links TRBV10-3 to TRBJ2-1; 10 bases line up with TRBD2. V shed 4 bases, J shed 6 bases, and the junction held 3 bases outside the gene matches. The CDR3 runs 14 residues. The germline gives CDR1 ENHRY, CDR2 SYGVKD. The CDR3 is CAISVAGGINEQFF. The CDR3 DNA reads TGTGCCATCAGTGTAGCGGGGGGTATCAATGAGCAGTTCTTC.

V gene TRBV18 combines with J gene TRBJ2-7, with TRBD1 matching over 7 bases. The trim removed 6 bases at V and 5 bases at J, leaving 7 bases unmatched. CDR1 and CDR2 from the germline V gene are KGHSH and LQKENI. The CDR3 runs to 13 residues. CDR3 coding DNA: TGTGCCAGCTCGCCTTTACAGGGGAACGAGCAGTACTTC. Amino acid sequence: CASSPLQGNEQYF.

This clonotype occurred many times. The chain joins TRBV9 to TRBJ2-1; possibly TRBD1 or TRBD2 for D (6 bases each). This CDR3 region has 14 residues. Between the trimmed V and J ends, which lost 0 bases and 8 bases, there was a span of 12 bases. Germline lookup yields CDR1 SGDLS and CDR2 YYNGEE. The CDR3 sequence is CASSVEARGDEQFF. CDR3 nucleotide sequence: TGTGCCAGCAGCGTAGAAGCGAGGGGGGATGAGCAGTTCTTC.

This chain's CDR3 is CASSLPQLYSGANVLTF. Written as DNA, the CDR3 is TGTGCCAGCAGCTTACCCCAACTGTACTCTGGGGCCAACGTCCTGACTTTC. The gene calls are TRBV28 and TRBJ2-6, with D unclear. The germline V gene has CDR1 MDHEN and CDR2 SYDVKM. The CDR3 covers 17 residues. Trimming took off 6 bases at V and 0 bases at J, with 15 bases between the two ends.

This clonotype turned up a few times. V and J are TRBV4-1 and TRBJ1-4; D remains ambiguous. CDR3 length equals 15 residues. The ends were cut back, 4 bases at V and 0 bases at J, with 9 bases in the middle. From germline, CDR1 is MGHRA and CDR2 YSYEKL. CDR3 in amino acids: CASSPEGTTNEKLFF. In DNA form, the CDR3 reads TGCGCCAGCAGCCCCGAGGGCACAACTAATGAAAAACTGTTTTTT.

The chain couples TRBV7-2 to TRBJ1-1; a possible D gene is TRBD1 (6 bases). V was cut by 2 bases and J by 8 bases, with 12 bases left in between. The germline CDR1 and CDR2 sequences are SGHTA and FQGNSA. The CDR3 sequence is 13 residues long. CDR3 bases: TGTGCCAGCAGCTTATATTGGACAGAGGAAGCTTTCTTT. Residues: CASSLYWTEEAFF.

This clonotype was seen more than once but under ten times. J is TRBJ2-7 and V is TRBV6-6; 9 positions agree with TRBD1. The end of the DNA fits TRBJ2-5 better, so the J call may be wrong. Looked up from germline, CDR1 is MNHNY and CDR2 is SVGAGI (reference sequence). The CDR3 has 16 residues. CDR3 nucleotide sequence: TGTGCCAGCAGTCAGCCCTCACAGGGGGCAGGGGAGACCCAGTACTTC. Its translation is CASSQPSQGAGETQYF.

V gene TRBV10-2 combines with J gene TRBJ1-2; 11 bases agree with TRBD1. V was clipped by 6 bases and J by 6 bases; unmatched bases: 9. Per germline, CDR1 WSHSY and CDR2 SAAADI. The CDR3 totals 15 residues. CDR3 sequence reads: CASRTIGQGADGYTF. The CDR3 DNA reads TGCGCCAGCAGGACAATAGGACAGGGGGCCGATGGCTACACCTTC.